This passage covers 21 T cell receptor beta chains from one sample sequenced in a study of T cells in localized non-small cell lung cancer. Data came from immunoSEQ multiplex PCR; TCRdb stores just in-frame clones and leaves some out. The sample includes 8,800 or so clones, under 55% of them seen just once. This material consisted of lymph node tissue, taken before any cancer treatment. Receptors originate from a woman aged 35 to 70 with stage I lung adenocarcinoma.

This sequence joins TRBV14 and TRBJ1-2, with a tentative D call TRBD1 (5 bases). There are 14 residues in the CDR3. Trimming took 4 bases from V and 4 from J, leaving 13 bases between them. The germline CDR1 and CDR2 sequences are SGHDN and FVKESK. DNA of the CDR3: TGTGCCAGCAGCCCCTTCACAGGACCCTATGGCTACACCTTC. Translation: CASSPFTGPYGYTF.

The chain combines TRBV30 with TRBJ1-4; no clear D gene. The germline V gene has CDR1 GTSNPN and CDR2 SVGIG (reference sequence). The CDR3 runs 16 residues. The germline V and J ends were trimmed by 4 bases and 10 bases, with 25 bases remaining between them. The CDR3 nucleotides read TGTGCCTGGACCCAACCCACGGGGTCCGTGGGAGGAAAACTGTTTTTT. It is translated as CAWTQPTGSVGGKLFF.

This sequence joins TRBV19 and TRBJ1-2; TRBD1 matches 9 bases. The germline gives CDR1 LNHDA, CDR2 SQIVND (reference sequence). CDR3 length: 13 amino acids. Trimming took 3 bases from V and 11 from J; bases not matched to a gene: 7. CDR3 residues: CASSIGQGNEYTF. The DNA for the CDR3 is TGTGCCAGTAGTATCGGACAGGGGAATGAATACACCTTC.

The table lists this clone with a few counts. The chain is built from TRBV9 and TRBJ1-2; 10 bases fit TRBD1. The CDR3 contains 19 residues. The trim removed 5 bases at V and 4 bases at J, leaving 20 bases unmatched. The germline V gene has CDR1 SGDLS and CDR2 YYNGEE. This CDR3 reads CASSVNLGTGVARLYGYTF. Here the CDR3 DNA reads TGTGCCAGCAGTGTTAATTTGGGGACAGGGGTTGCTCGTCTCTATGGCTACACCTTC.

The chain combines TRBV12-5 with TRBJ1-2; D unresolved. CDR3 size: 12 residues. CDR1 is LGHNT, CDR2 FRNRAP, per germline. V was shortened by 1 base and J by 8 bases, with 8 bases between the two germline ends. CDR3 residues: CASGLEDIGYTF. The DNA of the CDR3 is TGTGCTAGTGGTTTGGAGGATATAGGCTACACCTTC.

In its sample, this clone was seen once. One end of the junction fails to match germline, which may point to a read error. The chain carries TRBV30 and TRBJ1-2; D is unclear. This CDR3 contains 12 residues. In germline, CDR1 is GTSNPN, CDR2 SVGIG (reference sequence). CDR3 protein: CVWSLGSYGYTF. Here the CDR3 DNA reads TGTGTCTGGTCGCTCGGGAGCTATGGTTACACCTTC.

This clone has just a few counts. The chain combines TRBV29-1 with TRBJ2-3; either TRBD1 or TRBD2 may supply D (6 bases each). Germline CDR1 and CDR2: SQVTM and ANQGSEA. The CDR3 runs 12 residues. V was cut by 7 bases and J by 5 bases, with 13 bases left in between. For the CDR3, the DNA is TGCAGCGGAGGGGGGCGGGTAGATACGCAGTATTTT. Encoded protein: CSGGGRVDTQYF.

The rearrangement links TRBV19 to TRBJ1-4; perhaps TRBD1 as D (5 bases). With 1 base removed from V and 5 bases from J, the gap between germline ends came to 8 bases. Germline-derived CDR1 and CDR2 are LNHDA and SQIVND (reference sequence). This CDR3 spans 14 amino acids. The chain's CDR3 is CASSIGQRNEKLFF. CDR3 in DNA: TGTGCCAGTAGTATAGGACAGAGGAATGAAAAACTGTTTTTT.

V gene TRBV30 combines with J gene TRBJ1-1; D uncertain. Trimming shortened V by 3 bases and J by 2 bases, and 10 bases separated the two germline ends. The CDR3 runs to 13 residues. Germline CDR1 reads GTSNPN; CDR2 reads SVGIG (reference sequence). CDR3 residues: CAWRDGFNTEAFF. CDR3 nucleotide sequence: TGTGCCTGGAGAGACGGATTCAACACTGAAGCTTTCTTT.

In its sample, this clone was seen once. The gene calls are TRBV19 and TRBJ1-2; TRBD1 might be the D (6 bases). Germline CDR1 LNHDA, CDR2 SQIVND (reference sequence). Trimming removed 1 base from V and 3 bases from J, with 21 bases in between. The CDR3 runs 18 residues. CDR3 protein: CASSIAAAGELRDYGYTF. DNA for the CDR3: TGTGCCAGTAGTATAGCGGCGGCAGGGGAACTCCGTGACTATGGCTACACCTTC.

The chain is built from TRBV11-3 and TRBJ1-1; the D gene is possibly TRBD1 (6 bases). The germline V and J ends were trimmed by 3 bases and 3 bases, with 17 bases remaining between them. CDR3 length: 16 residues. Germline CDR1 SGHNT, CDR2 YENEEA. CDR3 in amino acids: CASSFHPDSYYTEAFF. DNA for the CDR3: TGTGCCAGCAGCTTTCATCCGGACAGTTACTACACTGAAGCTTTCTTT.

V gene TRBV6-8 combines with J gene TRBJ1-1, with a tentative D call TRBD1 (6 bases). Trimming took off 6 bases at V and 7 bases at J, with 15 bases between the two ends. The CDR3 spans 13 residues. The germline CDR1 and CDR2 sequences are MNHGY and SAAAGT. The CDR3 sequence is CASRTQGTIEAFF. CDR3 bases: TGTGCCAGCAGAACACAGGGAACTATTGAAGCTTTCTTT.

This clone was found once. Mismatch with germline at one junction end may stem from a read error. This chain links TRBV5-1 with TRBJ2-2, with D possibly being TRBD1 or TRBD2 (5 bases each). Looked up from germline, CDR1 is SGHRS and CDR2 is YFSETQ. The length of the CDR3 is 15 residues. The CDR3 region has the DNA TGCGTCAGCAGGCCAGGGAGAGGAAACACCGGGGAGCTGTTTTTT. Translated: CVSRPGRGNTGELFF.

The V call is TRBV9, the J call TRBJ2-6; D could derive from TRBD1 or TRBD2 (5 bases each). The CDR3 sequence is 14 residues long. Trimming stripped 5 bases from V and 2 bases from J, with 8 bases between. CDR1 and CDR2 from the germline V gene are SGDLS and YYNGEE. DNA of the CDR3: TGTGCCAGCAGTGTGGGGGCTGGGGCCAACGTCCTGACTTTC. Protein: CASSVGAGANVLTF.

This clone has only a few counts. This chain connects TRBV19 to TRBJ1-5; perhaps TRBD1 as D (5 bases). Germline V gene data show CDR1 as LNHDA and CDR2 as SQIVND (reference sequence). Trimming shortened V by 6 bases and J by 1 base, and 13 bases separated the two germline ends. The CDR3 runs 15 residues. The CDR3 here is CASRREGKSNQPQHF. DNA of the CDR3: TGTGCCAGTAGGAGGGAGGGGAAAAGCAATCAGCCCCAGCATTTT. The entire variable domain, with the rest obtained from reference TRBV19 and TRBJ1-5, is as follows: DGGITQSPKYLFRKEGQNVTLSCEQNLNHDAMYWYRQDPGQGLRLIYYSQIVNDFQKGDIAEGYSVSREKKESFPLTVTSAQKNPTAFYLCASRREGKSNQPQHFGDGTRLSIL.

The V and J genes are TRBV5-1 and TRBJ2-6; a weak D match, TRBD1 (6 bases). The CDR3 length is 17 residues. The ends were cut back, 3 bases at V and 0 bases at J, with 13 bases in the middle. Germline V gives CDR1 SGHRS, CDR2 YFSETQ. CDR3 nucleotides: TGCGCCAGCAGCTCAACAGGGATCCCCTCTGGGGCCAACGTCCTGACTTTC. Translated: CASSSTGIPSGANVLTF.

J is TRBJ2-3 and V is TRBV9, with TRBD1 matching 9 bases. The CDR3 runs 15 residues. CDR1 is SGDLS and CDR2 is YYNGEE in the germline V gene. V lost 5 bases, J lost 6 bases, and 10 bases stayed unmatched. In DNA, the CDR3 is TGTGCCAGCAGTGACGGGACAGGGAGATCGGATACGCAGTATTTT. It is translated as CASSDGTGRSDTQYF.

This chain uses TRBV12-5 with TRBJ2-7, with D tentatively TRBD1 (5 bases). The CDR3 has 15 amino acids. V was pared by 6 bases and J by 3 bases, with 18 bases between. The germline gives CDR1 LGHNT, CDR2 FRNRAP. CDR3 in DNA: TGTGCTAGTGGCCCCGGCGACAGAGATATCTACGAGCAGTACTTC. Protein sequence: CASGPGDRDIYEQYF.

The genes are TRBV30 and TRBJ1-2, with D unclear. CDR3 size: 14 residues. Germline loops: CDR1 GTSNPN, CDR2 SVGIG (reference sequence). V was pared by 6 bases and J by 4 bases, with 18 bases between. In DNA, the CDR3 is TGTGCCTGCCCCCCGGACGGAGGATCCTATGGCTACACCTTC. Its protein is CACPPDGGSYGYTF.

The chain carries TRBV19 and TRBJ1-6; 8 nucleotides line up with TRBD1. This CDR3 has 15 residues. V shed 4 bases, J shed 6 bases, and the junction held 5 bases outside the gene matches. CDR1 LNHDA and CDR2 SQIVND come from the germline V gene (reference sequence). This CDR3 reads CASSRYGQGNSPLHF. In DNA form, the CDR3 reads TGTGCCAGTAGTAGATACGGACAGGGTAATTCACCCCTCCACTTT.

The J gene is TRBJ2-3, the V gene TRBV10-1; D perhaps matches TRBD2 (7 bases). This CDR3 has 14 amino acids. The V gene's germline CDR1 is WNHNN and CDR2 SYGVQD (reference sequence). Trimming pared 4 bases from V and 4 bases from J, leaving 12 bases between. The CDR3 bases are TGCGCCAGCAGTGCGGGGGGCCAACCAGATACGCAGTATTTT. Amino acids: CASSAGGQPDTQYF.